The sequence of this TCR beta chain was determined in a study of blood T cell repertoires in COVID-19. At the level of the study: The samples span acute and convalescent COVID-19 from the United States, Italy and Spain. In each case, the material was cDNA or gDNA derived from T cells, B-cell-depleted T cells, or PBMCs.

Authors' processing steps: Reference gene primer amplification gave nucleated cell count estimates. TCRdb's table, derived via immunoSEQ multiplex PCR, lists solely in-frame clones and lacks some. V, J and clone size derive from that table, while D and trimming were established from the DNA sequence. The sample records 150,000 to 200,000 clones, just under 90% being singletons. Trimming took 4 bases from V and 5 from J, leaving 15 bases between them. Per the germline V gene, CDR1 is SGHNT and CDR2 is YYREEE (reference sequence). This CDR3 spans 14 amino acids. V and J are TRBV5-4 and TRBJ1-1, with D perhaps TRBD1 (5 bases). This clonotype was obtained from a man between 18 and 35 years old with active or convalescent COVID-19. Specimen: peripheral blood. The CDR3, as DNA: TGTGCCAGCAGCAACCACGGGGGTGAGACTGAAGCTTTCTTT. Encoded protein: CASSNHGGETEAFF.